This is a list of T cell receptor beta chains from one sample in a study of shared clonotypes between healthy human individuals. Profiling relied on immunoSEQ multiplex PCR, and the TCRdb table lists in-frame clones only, not all of them. Of over 2,000,000 clones in the sample, 93% are singletons; the top ten hold around 1.7%. Sequenced sample: naive CD8+ T cells from PBMCs. The receptors were sampled from a man between 18 and 29 years old in good health. Some clones in this sample may be carry-over from other donors' samples. CDR3s include the opening cysteine and the closing phenylalanine or tryptophan. D genes are given only for firm matches. A row's size may be missing; if present it is once, few, many or a size class.

>TRBD2|NA|TRBJ2-7|15|TRBV7-9
TGTGCCAGCAGCTCTAGACTAGCGGGAATGTACGAGCAGTACTTC
CASSSRLAGMYEQYF
>NA|once|TRBJ1-1|14|TRBV4-2
TGTGCCAGCAGCCAAGCCCTGGTGGGCACTGAAGCTTTCTTT
CASSQALVGTEAFF
>TRBD1|NA|TRBJ2-3|17|TRBV19
TGTGCCAGTGGACAGGGGGCGCGGTTGGGGTTGACAGATACGCAGTATTTT
CASGQGARLGLTDTQYF
>NA|NA|TRBJ2-3|14|TRBV27
TGTGCCAGCAGCCCTCGTCACGGAGCAGATACGCAGTATTTT
CASSPRHGADTQYF
>NA|once|TRBJ2-2|16|TRBV5-1
TGCGCCAGCAGCTTACGTGGGACACCTGTAACCGGGGAGCTGTTTTTT
CASSLRGTPVTGELFF
>TRBD1|NA|TRBJ2-7|16|TRBV27
TGTGCCAGCAGCCTTGTGCCGGGACAGGGGTCCTACGAGCAGTACTTC
CASSLVPGQGSYEQYF
>NA|NA|TRBJ1-5|14|TRBV27
TGTGCCAGCAGTTTGGGAGGTGGGGGGCAGCCCCAGCATTTT
CASSLGGGGQPQHF
>NA|NA|TRBJ1-1|14|TRBV4-1
TGCGCCAGCAGCCCCGGCGGGATCAACACTGAAGCTTTCTTT
CASSPGGINTEAFF
>NA|NA|TRBJ2-3|14|TRBV28
TGTGCCAGCGGCTCTATAGGAGGCACAGATACGCAGTATTTT
CASGSIGGTDTQYF
>NA|NA|TRBJ2-1|13|TRBV5-1
TGCGCCACCACCCCGGGGAGCCTCAATGAGCAGTTCTTC
CATTPGSLNEQFF
>NA|NA|TRBJ2-3|14|TRBV9
TGTGCCAGCAGCCCCCAGGGGTTCACAGATACGCAGTATTTT
CASSPQGFTDTQYF
>NA|NA|TRBJ1-1|13|TRBV5-4
TGTGCCAGCAGCCTAGAGCGGGGGCTAGAAGCTTTCTTT
CASSLERGLEAFF
>TRBD1|NA|TRBJ1-5|19|TRBV28
TGTGCCAGCAGTCAGACAGGGGGATTGTTGGGTAATAGCAATCAGCCCCAGCATTTT
CASSQTGGLLGNSNQPQHF
>NA|NA|TRBJ2-7|12|TRBV7-9
TGTGCCAGCAGCTTCGGACGGGACGAGCAGTACTTC
CASSFGRDEQYF
>TRBD1|NA|TRBJ2-7|16|TRBV19
TGTGCCAGTAGTGAACGGGACAGGGTAGACTCCTACGAGCAGTACTTC
CASSERDRVDSYEQYF
>TRBD1|once|TRBJ2-7|14|TRBV14
TGTGCCAGCAGCCCTAGACAGGGATCCTACGAGCAGTACTTC
CASSPRQGSYEQYF
>NA|NA|TRBJ2-3|15|TRBV9
TGTGCCAGCAGCGTATTCGAAATAGACACAGATACGCAGTATTTT
CASSVFEIDTDTQYF
>TRBD2|NA|TRBJ2-1|15|TRBV2
TGTGCCAGCCTGAGCGGGAGAGGAATCTACAATGAGCAGTTCTTC
CASLSGRGIYNEQFF
>TRBD1|NA|TRBJ1-2|17|TRBV29-1
TGCAGCGTTGAAGATTTCCCCTACACAGGGGACTCCCATGGCTACACCTTC
CSVEDFPYTGDSHGYTF
>TRBD2|NA|TRBJ2-1|15|TRBV4-3
TGCGCCAGCAGGCTAAGCAGCGGGAGACCCAATGAGCAGTTCTTC
CASRLSSGRPNEQFF
>TRBD1|NA|TRBJ2-3|17|TRBV27
TGTGCCAGCAGTTCACCAGGGGGCGTCGTCGAAAGGGGTACGCAGTATTTT
CASSSPGGVVERGTQYF
>NA|NA|TRBJ1-5|13|TRBV28
TGTGCCGGGGGGGCATATAGCAATCAGCCCCAGCATTTT
CAGGAYSNQPQHF
>NA|NA|TRBJ2-1|16|TRBV7-3
TGTGCCAGCAGCGCAACACTGCAGGGTGCGGGTAATGAGCAGTTCTTC
CASSATLQGAGNEQFF
>NA|once|TRBJ2-7|12|TRBV10-3
TGTGCCATCGGGACCATCTCCTACGAGCAGTACTTC
CAIGTISYEQYF
>NA|NA|TRBJ2-5|15|TRBV18
TGTGCCAGCTCACCTATAAGAGTGGAGCAAGAGACCCAGTACTTC
CASSPIRVEQETQYF
>TRBD1|NA|TRBJ2-3|14|TRBV9
TGTGCCAGCAGTAGGACAGGGGGCTCAGATACGCAGTATTTT
CASSRTGGSDTQYF
>TRBD2|NA|TRBJ2-7|15|TRBV13
TGTGCCAGCAGCTTCCGACTAGCGGGGAGGTACGAGCAGTACTTC
CASSFRLAGRYEQYF
>TRBD1|NA|TRBJ2-5|13|TRBV19
TGTGCCAGTAGTGACAGGGTTACGGAGACCCAGTACTTC
CASSDRVTETQYF
>TRBD1|NA|TRBJ2-7|15|TRBV9
TGTGCCAGCAGCGTATATGGGTCAGGGGGCTACGAGCAGTACTTC
CASSVYGSGGYEQYF
>NA|NA|TRBJ2-2|12|TRBV18
TGTGCCAGCTCACCCCGGCCCGGGGAGCTGTTTTTT
CASSPRPGELFF
>TRBD1|NA|TRBJ2-7|16|TRBV27
TGTGCCAGCAGTCCTTCCGCGGGACAGGAGAGTTACGAGCAGTACTTC
CASSPSAGQESYEQYF
>TRBD2|NA|TRBJ2-2|18|TRBV11-2
TGTGCCAGCAGCGCCGGGACTAGCGGGAGGGCCCAAGCCGGGGAGCTGTTTTTT
CASSAGTSGRAQAGELFF
>NA|NA|TRBJ2-4|12|TRBV7-2
TGTGCCAGCAGCGGCAGCAAAAACATTCAGTACTTC
CASSGSKNIQYF
>TRBD1|NA|TRBJ1-2|16|TRBV11-2
TGTGCCAGCAGCTTAAGAGGACAGGGGGCTAACTATGGCTACACCTTC
CASSLRGQGANYGYTF
>TRBD2|NA|TRBJ2-2|15|TRBV7-6
TGTGCCAGCAGCTCGACTAGCGTCAGGGCCGGGGAGCTGTTTTTT
CASSSTSVRAGELFF
>NA|NA|TRBJ1-5|18|TRBV6-1
TGTGCCAGCAGTGCTCGACAGGTTTTAATGCATAGCAATCAGCCCCAGCATTTT
CASSARQVLMHSNQPQHF
>TRBD2|NA|TRBJ2-3|19|TRBV7-2
TGTGCCAGCAGCTTGTGGTGGGCGGGAGGGCCAACTAGCACAGATACGCAGTATTTT
CASSLWWAGGPTSTDTQYF
>NA|NA|TRBJ2-7|18|TRBV6-4
TGTGCCAGCAGGCTAGCTATACGAACCGAGCGGTTGCACTACGAGCAGTACTTC
CASRLAIRTERLHYEQYF
>TRBD2|NA|TRBJ2-1|14|TRBV30
TGTGCCTGGAGTGAAGGACTAGCGAACGGTGAGCAGTTCTTC
CAWSEGLANGEQFF
>NA|NA|TRBJ2-1|12|TRBV9
TGTGCCAGCAGCGTTGGCTTGAATGAGCAGTTCTTC
CASSVGLNEQFF